The T cell receptor (beta chain) under discussion was sequenced for a study of tissue T cells after allogeneic stem cell transplantation. The wider study: Pathologist review favored tissue samples showing histologically apparent lymphocytes.

Assay used: immunoSEQ multiplex PCR; TCRdb lists only in-frame clones, some missing. The sample consists of roughly 2,000 clones, about 61% of them appearing once. The length of the CDR3 is 12 residues. The V end lost 5 bases, the J end lost 4 bases, and 9 bases lay between the germline ends. Adult allogeneic hematopoietic cell transplant recipients with steroid-refractory graft-versus-host disease were prospectively enrolled for research autopsy. This receptor was identified in a male patient of 60 years or more with steroid-refractory graft-versus-host disease after an allogeneic stem cell transplant. Some T cells may be supplied by the graft donor. This chain joins TRBV12-3 or TRBV12-4 and TRBJ2-7, with D tentatively TRBD2 (6 bases). This specimen consisted of ileal tissue, obtained at autopsy. The CDR3 coding sequence is TGTGCCAGCAGTCAGGGAGGTTACGAGCAGTACTTC. Translation: CASSQGGYEQYF.